The clone carrying this TCR beta chain was observed a few times. This sample stems from a study of identical twins. TCRdb analysed the 5' RACE reads with MiXCR anew, one entry per CDR3 protein. The sample holds around 480,000 distinct CDR3 sequences, over 12% seen once. Separately, the same data were catalogued under a study of yellow fever vaccine responses in identical twins. That paper adds: Twins' vaccine T cell response reportedly seemed partly convergent, partly personalized.

The origin of this receptor is a woman under 30 in good health. The material sequenced was CD4+ T cells sorted from blood.

CDR3 bases: TGTGCCAGCAGCTTGATGGTGGCGGCCACGTCCCCCTACGAGCAGTACTTC. It translates to CASSLMVAATSPYEQYF. V gene TRBV5-6 combines with J gene TRBJ2-7; D gene ambiguous. The CDR3 sequence is 17 residues long. Germline CDR1 SGHDT, CDR2 YYEEEE. V shed 1 base and J shed 2 bases, with 19 bases lying between them.